The clone carrying this T cell receptor beta chain was counted between two and nine times. Its cognate antigen is unknown. The data are from a study of Ad26.COV2.S vaccination and SARS-CoV-2 variants. On the study more broadly: The Ad26.COV2.S arm of the COV1001 trial was where the donor was placed.

Method: immunoSEQ multiplex PCR; TCRdb's copy keeps in-frame clones and lacks some. The table shows around 340,000 clones, with 75% to 90% occurring only once. Regarding treatment: 15 to 20 received Ad26.COV2.S at low or high dose, single or two shots; 5 received placebo; per-sample allocation not given. Samples analyzed were those drawn on day 63 after the first vaccine or placebo injection. Points from the study as a whole: The TCR breadth and depth analyses may have produced an underestimate of total T cell responses.

CDR3 length: 16 residues. CDR1 is MDHEN, CDR2 SYDVKM, per germline. Trimming pared 3 bases from V and 0 bases from J, leaving 15 bases between. The genes are TRBV28 and TRBJ2-7; D perhaps matches TRBD2 (6 bases). The sample in question was peripheral blood, obtained in a trial of Ad26.COV2.S vaccine versus placebo. The TCR was taken from a person aged 18-60 years who received the Ad26.COV2.S COVID-19 vaccine or a placebo. The CDR3 nucleotides are TGTGCCAGCAGTTTCCCCCTTAGCGGCAGCTCCTACGAGCAGTACTTC. This codes for CASSFPLSGSSYEQYF. Full variable domain (remainder filled in from reference TRBV28 and TRBJ2-7): DVKVTQSSRYLVKRTGEKVFLECVQDMDHENMFWYRQDPGLGLRLIYFSYDVKMKEKGDIPEGYSVSREKKERFSLILESASTNQTSMYLCASSFPLSGSSYEQYFGPGTRLTVT.